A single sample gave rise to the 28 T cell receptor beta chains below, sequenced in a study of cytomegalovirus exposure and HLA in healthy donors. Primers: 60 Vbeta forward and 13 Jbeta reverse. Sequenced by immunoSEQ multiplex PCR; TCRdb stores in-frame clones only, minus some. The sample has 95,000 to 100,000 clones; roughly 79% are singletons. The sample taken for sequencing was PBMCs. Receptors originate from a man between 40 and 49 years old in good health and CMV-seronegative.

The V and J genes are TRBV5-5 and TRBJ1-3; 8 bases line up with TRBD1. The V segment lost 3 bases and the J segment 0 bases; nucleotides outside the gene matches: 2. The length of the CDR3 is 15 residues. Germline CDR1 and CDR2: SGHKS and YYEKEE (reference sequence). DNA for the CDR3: TGTGCCAGCAGCTGGACAGGGAGCTCTGGAAACACCATATATTTT. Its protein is CASSWTGSSGNTIYF.

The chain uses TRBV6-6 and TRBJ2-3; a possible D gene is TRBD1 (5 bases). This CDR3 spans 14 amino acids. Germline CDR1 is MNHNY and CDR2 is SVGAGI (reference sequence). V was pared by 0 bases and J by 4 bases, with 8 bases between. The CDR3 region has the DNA TGTGCCAGCAGTTACTCGAGCAGGGCAGATACGCAGTATTTT. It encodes CASSYSSRADTQYF.

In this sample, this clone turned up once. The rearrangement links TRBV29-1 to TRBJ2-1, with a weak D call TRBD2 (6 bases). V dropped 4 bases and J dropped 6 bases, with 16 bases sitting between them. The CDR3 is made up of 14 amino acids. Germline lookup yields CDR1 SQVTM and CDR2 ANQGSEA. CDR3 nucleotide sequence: TGCAGCGTTGGCCTCACCGGGGGAGGCAATGAGCAGTTCTTC. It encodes CSVGLTGGGNEQFF.

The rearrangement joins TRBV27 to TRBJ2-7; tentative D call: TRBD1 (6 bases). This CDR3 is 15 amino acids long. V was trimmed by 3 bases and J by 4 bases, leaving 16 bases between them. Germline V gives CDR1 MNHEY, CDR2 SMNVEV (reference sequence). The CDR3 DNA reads TGTGCCAGCAGTTTGACAGGACACTTCGGGTACGAGCAGTACTTC. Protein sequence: CASSLTGHFGYEQYF.

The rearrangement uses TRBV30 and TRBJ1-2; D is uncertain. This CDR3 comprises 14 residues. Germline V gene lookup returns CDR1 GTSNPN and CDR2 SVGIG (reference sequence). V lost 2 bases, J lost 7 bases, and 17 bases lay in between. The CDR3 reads CAWSRDRFSSGYTF. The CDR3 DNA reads TGTGCCTGGAGTCGGGATCGTTTCAGCTCTGGCTACACCTTC.

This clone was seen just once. CDR3 protein: CASSRDSKISQPQHF. Written as DNA, the CDR3 is TGTGCCAGCAGTCGGGACAGCAAGATCTCACAGCCCCAGCATTTT. The J gene is TRBJ1-5, the V gene TRBV9; 7 positions agree with TRBD1. Germline V lookup: CDR1 SGDLS, CDR2 YYNGEE. The CDR3 extends over 15 amino acids. J gave up 7 bases and V 5 bases, and 12 bases lay outside the gene matches.

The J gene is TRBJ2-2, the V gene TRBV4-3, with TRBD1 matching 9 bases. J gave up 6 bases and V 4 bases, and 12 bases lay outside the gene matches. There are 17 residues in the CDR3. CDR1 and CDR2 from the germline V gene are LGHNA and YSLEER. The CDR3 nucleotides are TGCGCCAGCAGCCTACACAGGACAGGGGTTCGAGCCGGGGAGCTGTTTTTT. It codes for CASSLHRTGVRAGELFF.

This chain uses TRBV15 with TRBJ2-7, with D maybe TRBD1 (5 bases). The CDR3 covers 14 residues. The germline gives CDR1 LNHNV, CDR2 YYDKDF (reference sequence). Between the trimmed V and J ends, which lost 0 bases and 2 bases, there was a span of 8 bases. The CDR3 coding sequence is TGTGCCACCAGCAGAGATTCCAGGGCCTACGAGCAGTACTTC. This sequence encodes CATSRDSRAYEQYF.

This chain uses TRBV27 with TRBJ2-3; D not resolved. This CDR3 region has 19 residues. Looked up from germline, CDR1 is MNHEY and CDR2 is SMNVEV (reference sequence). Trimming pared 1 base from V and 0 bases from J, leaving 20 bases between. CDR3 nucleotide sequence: TGTGCCAGCAGTTTATTAGGTGGGCTGGAAACCACTAGCACAGATACGCAGTATTTT. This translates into CASSLLGGLETTSTDTQYF.

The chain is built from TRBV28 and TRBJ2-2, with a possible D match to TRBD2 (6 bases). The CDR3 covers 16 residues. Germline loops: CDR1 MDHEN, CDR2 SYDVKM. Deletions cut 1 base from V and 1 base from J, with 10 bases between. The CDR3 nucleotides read TGTGCCAGCAGTTTATTCGGGCGGGGGAACACCGGGGAGCTGTTTTTT. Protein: CASSLFGRGNTGELFF.

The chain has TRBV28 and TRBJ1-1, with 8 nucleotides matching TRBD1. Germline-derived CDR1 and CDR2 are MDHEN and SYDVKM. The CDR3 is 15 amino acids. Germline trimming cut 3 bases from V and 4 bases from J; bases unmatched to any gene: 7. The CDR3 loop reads CASSFEPTGGTEAFF. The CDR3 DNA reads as TGTGCCAGCAGTTTTGAGCCTACAGGGGGCACTGAAGCTTTCTTT.

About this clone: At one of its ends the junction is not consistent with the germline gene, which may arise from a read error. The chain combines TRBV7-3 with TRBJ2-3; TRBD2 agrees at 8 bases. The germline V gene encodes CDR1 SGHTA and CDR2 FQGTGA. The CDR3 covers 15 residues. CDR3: CSSSDTGTSPDTQYF. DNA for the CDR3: TGTTCCAGCAGTGATACCGGGACTAGTCCAGATACGCAGTATTTT.

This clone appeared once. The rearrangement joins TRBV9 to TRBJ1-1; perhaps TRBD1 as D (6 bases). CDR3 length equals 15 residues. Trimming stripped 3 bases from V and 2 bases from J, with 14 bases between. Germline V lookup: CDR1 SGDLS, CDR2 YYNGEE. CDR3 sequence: CASSGLTGLNTEAFF. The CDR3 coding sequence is TGTGCCAGCAGCGGCTTAACAGGGTTAAACACTGAAGCTTTCTTT.

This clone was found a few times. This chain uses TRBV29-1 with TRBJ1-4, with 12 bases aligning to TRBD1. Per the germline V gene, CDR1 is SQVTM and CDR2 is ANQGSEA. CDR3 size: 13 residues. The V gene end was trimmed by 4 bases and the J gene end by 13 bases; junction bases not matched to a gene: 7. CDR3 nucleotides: TGCAGCGTTGTAGGGACAGGGGGCGTCGGACTGTTTTTT. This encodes CSVVGTGGVGLFF.

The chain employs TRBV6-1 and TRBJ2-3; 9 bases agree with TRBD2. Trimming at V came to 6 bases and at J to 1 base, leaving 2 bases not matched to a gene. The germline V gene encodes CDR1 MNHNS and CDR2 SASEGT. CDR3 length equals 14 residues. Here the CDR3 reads CASRASGGTDTQYF. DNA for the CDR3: TGTGCCAGCAGGGCTAGCGGGGGCACAGATACGCAGTATTTT.

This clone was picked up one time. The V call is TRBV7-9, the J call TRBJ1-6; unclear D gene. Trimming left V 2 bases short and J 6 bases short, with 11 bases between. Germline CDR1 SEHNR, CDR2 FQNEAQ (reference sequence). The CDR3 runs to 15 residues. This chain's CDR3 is CASSLISPGNSPLHF. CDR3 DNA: TGTGCCAGCAGCTTAATTTCTCCCGGTAATTCACCCCTCCACTTT.

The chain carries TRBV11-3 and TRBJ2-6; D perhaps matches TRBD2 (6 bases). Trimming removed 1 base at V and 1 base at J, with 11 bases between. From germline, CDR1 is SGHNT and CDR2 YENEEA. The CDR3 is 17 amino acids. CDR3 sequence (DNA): TGTGCCAGCAGCTTAGTTAGCGGTGCATCTGGGGCCAACGTCCTGACTTTC. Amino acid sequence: CASSLVSGASGANVLTF.

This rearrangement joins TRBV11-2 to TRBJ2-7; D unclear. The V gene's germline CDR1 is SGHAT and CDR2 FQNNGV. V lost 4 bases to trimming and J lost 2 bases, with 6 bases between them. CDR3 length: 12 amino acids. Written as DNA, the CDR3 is TGTGCCAGCAGCTCGGTCCCCTACGAGCAGTACTTC. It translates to CASSSVPYEQYF.

CDR3 protein: CASSQGTELSYEQYF. CDR3 coding DNA: TGCGCCAGCAGCCAAGGGACAGAGCTCTCCTACGAGCAGTACTTC. V is TRBV4-1 and J is TRBJ2-7; TRBD1 is a possible D gene (6 bases). From germline, CDR1 is MGHRA and CDR2 YSYEKL. V gave up 1 base and J gave up 0 bases, with 10 bases separating them. The CDR3 length is 15 residues.

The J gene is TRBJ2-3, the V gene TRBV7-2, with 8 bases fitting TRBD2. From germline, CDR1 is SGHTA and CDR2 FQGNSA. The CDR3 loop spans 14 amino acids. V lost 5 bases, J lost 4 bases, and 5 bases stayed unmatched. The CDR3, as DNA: TGTGCCAGCAGCCGCGAGCGGGAGCCAGATACGCAGTATTTT. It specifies CASSREREPDTQYF. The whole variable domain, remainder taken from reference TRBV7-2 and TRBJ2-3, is GAGVSQSPSNKVTEKGKDVELRCDPISGHTALYWYRQSLGQGLEFLIYFQGNSAPDKSGLPSDRFSAERTGGSVSTLTIQRTQQEDSAVYLCASSREREPDTQYFGPGTRLTVL.

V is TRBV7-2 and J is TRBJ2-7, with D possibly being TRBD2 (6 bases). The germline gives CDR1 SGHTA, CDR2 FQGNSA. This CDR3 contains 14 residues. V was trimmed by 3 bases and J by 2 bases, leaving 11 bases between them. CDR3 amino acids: CASSFGGRTYEQYF. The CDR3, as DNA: TGTGCCAGCAGCTTCGGGGGTCGGACCTACGAGCAGTACTTC.

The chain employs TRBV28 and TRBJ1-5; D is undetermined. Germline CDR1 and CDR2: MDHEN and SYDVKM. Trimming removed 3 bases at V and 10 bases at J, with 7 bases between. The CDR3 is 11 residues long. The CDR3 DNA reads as TGTGCCAGCAGTTTTAAGAGCCCCCAGCATTTT. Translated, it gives CASSFKSPQHF.

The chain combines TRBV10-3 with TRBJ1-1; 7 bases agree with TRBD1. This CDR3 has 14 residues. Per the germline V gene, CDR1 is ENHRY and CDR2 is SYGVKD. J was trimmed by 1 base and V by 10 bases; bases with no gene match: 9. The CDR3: CATRDRETNTEAFF. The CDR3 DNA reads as TGTGCCACTAGGGACAGAGAAACGAACACTGAAGCTTTCTTT.

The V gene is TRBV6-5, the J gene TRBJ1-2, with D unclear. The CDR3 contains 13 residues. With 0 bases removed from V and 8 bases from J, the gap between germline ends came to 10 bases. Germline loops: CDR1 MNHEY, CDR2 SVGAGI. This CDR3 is CASSYSLREGYTF. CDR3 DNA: TGTGCCAGCAGTTACTCCCTACGAGAAGGCTACACCTTC.

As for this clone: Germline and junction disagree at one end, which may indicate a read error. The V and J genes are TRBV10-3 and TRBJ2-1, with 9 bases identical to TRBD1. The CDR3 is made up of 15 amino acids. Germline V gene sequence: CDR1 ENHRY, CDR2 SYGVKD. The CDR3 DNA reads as TGTACCATCCGAGGGACAGGGAGGGCCTACAATGAGCAGTTCTTC. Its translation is CTIRGTGRAYNEQFF.

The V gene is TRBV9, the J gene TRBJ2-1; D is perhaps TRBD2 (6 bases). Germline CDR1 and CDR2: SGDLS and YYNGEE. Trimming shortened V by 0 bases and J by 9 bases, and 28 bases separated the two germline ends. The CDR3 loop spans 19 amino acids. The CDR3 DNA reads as TGTGCCAGCAGCGTAGCGATTTTGCAAACCGGACTAAGAGTTGGTGAGCAGTTCTTC. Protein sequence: CASSVAILQTGLRVGEQFF.

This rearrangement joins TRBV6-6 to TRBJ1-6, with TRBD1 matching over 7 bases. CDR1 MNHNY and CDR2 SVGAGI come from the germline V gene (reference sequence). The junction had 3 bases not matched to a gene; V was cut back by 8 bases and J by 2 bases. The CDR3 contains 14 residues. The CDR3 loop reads CASGTGAYNSPLHF. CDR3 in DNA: TGTGCCAGCGGAACAGGGGCCTATAATTCACCCCTCCACTTT.

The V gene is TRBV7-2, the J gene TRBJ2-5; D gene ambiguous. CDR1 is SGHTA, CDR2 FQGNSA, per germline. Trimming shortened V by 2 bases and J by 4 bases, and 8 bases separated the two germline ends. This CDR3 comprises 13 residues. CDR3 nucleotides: TGTGCCAGCAGCTTAAACGGTCGAGAGACCCAGTACTTC. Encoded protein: CASSLNGRETQYF.